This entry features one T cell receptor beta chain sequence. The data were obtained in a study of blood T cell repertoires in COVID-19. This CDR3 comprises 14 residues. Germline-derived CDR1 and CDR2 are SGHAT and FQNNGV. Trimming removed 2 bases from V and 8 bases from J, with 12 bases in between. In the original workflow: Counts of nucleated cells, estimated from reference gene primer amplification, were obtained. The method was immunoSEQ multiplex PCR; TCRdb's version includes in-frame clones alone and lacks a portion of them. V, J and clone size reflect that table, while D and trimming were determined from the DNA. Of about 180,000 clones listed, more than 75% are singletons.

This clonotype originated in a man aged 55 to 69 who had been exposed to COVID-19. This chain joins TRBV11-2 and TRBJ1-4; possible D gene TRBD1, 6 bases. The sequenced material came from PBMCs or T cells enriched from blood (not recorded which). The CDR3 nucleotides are TGTGCCAGCAGCTTACAACAGGGTCGCGAAAAACTGTTTTTT. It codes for CASSLQQGREKLFF. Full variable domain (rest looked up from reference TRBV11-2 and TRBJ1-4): EAGVAQSPRYKIIEKRQSVAFWCNPISGHATLYWYQQILGQGPKLLIQFQNNGVVDDSQLPKDRFSAERLKGVDSTLKIQPAKLEDSAVYLCASSLQQGREKLFFGSGTQLSVL.